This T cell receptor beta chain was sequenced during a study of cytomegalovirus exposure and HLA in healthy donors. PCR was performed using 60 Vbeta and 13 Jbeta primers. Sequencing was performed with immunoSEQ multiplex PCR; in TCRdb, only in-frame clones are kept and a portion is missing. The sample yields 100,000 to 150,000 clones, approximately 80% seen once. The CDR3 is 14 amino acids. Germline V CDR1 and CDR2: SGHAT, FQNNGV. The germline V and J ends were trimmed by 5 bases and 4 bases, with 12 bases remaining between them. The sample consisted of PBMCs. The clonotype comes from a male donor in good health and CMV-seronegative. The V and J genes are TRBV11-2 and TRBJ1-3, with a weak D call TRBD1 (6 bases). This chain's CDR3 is CASSGWDTGNTIYF. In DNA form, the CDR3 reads TGTGCCAGCAGCGGCTGGGACACCGGAAACACCATATATTTT.